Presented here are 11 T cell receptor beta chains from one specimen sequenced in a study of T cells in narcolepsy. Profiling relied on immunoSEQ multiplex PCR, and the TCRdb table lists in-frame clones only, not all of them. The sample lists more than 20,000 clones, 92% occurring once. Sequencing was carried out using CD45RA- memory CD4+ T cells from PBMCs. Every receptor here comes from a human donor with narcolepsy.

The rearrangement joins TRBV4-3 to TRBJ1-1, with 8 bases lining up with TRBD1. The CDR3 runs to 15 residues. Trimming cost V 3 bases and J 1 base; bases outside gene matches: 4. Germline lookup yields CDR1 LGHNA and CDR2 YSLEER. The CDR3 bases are TGCGCCAGCAGCCAGTCAGGGGGCACGAACACTGAAGCTTTCTTT. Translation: CASSQSGGTNTEAFF.

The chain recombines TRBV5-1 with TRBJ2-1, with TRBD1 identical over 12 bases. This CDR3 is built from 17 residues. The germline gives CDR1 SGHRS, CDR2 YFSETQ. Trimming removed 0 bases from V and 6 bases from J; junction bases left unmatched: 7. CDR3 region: CASSLVSGTGGLNEQFF. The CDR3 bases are TGCGCCAGCAGCTTGGTTTCGGGGACAGGGGGCCTCAATGAGCAGTTCTTC.

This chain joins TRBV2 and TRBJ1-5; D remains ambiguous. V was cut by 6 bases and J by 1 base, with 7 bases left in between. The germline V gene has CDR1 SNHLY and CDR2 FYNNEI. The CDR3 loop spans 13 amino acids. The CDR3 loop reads CASSGMSNQPQHF. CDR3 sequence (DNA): TGTGCCAGCAGCGGGATGAGCAATCAGCCCCAGCATTTT.

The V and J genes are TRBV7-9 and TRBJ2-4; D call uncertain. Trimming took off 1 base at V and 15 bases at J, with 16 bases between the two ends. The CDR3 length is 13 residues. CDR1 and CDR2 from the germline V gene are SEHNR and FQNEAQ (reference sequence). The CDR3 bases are TGTGCCAGCAGCTTAGACTCCTCACCACGGTTGTACTTC. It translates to CASSLDSSPRLYF.

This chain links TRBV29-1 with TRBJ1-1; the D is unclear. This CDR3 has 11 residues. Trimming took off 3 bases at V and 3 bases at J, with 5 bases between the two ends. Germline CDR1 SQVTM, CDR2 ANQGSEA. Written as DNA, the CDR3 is TGCAGCGTTGAGTCCGACACTGAAGCTTTCTTT. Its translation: CSVESDTEAFF.

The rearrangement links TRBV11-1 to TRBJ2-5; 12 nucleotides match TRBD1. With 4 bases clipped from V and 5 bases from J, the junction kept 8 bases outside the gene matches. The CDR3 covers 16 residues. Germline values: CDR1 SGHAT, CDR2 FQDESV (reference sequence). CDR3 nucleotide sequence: TGTGCCAGCAGCTCCCGGGACAGGGGGCTTGGGGAGACCCAGTACTTC. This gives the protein CASSSRDRGLGETQYF.

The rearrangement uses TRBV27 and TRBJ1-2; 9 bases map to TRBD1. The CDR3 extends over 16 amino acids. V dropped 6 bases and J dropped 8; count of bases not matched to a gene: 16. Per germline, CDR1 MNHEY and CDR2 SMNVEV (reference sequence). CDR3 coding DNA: TGTGCCAGCAGCCCAGAATGGGACAGGGAGATTGCAGGCTACACCTTC. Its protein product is CASSPEWDREIAGYTF.

The CDR3 spells CADLRRENTEAFF. CDR3 coding DNA: TGTGCTGACCTACGTCGGGAGAACACTGAAGCTTTCTTT. The rearrangement joins TRBV2 to TRBJ1-1, with no clear D. This CDR3 contains 13 residues. The germline V gene encodes CDR1 SNHLY and CDR2 FYNNEI. The variable domain in full, completed from reference TRBV2 and TRBJ1-1, reads EPEVTQTPSHQVTQMGQEVILRCVPISNHLYFYWYRQILGQKVEFLVSFYNNEISEKSEIFDDQFSVERPDGSNFTLKIRSTKLEDSAMYFCADLRRENTEAFFGQGTRLTVV.

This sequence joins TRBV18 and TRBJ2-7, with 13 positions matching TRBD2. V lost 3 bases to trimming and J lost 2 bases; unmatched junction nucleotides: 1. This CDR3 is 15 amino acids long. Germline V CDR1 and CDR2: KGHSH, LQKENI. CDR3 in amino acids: CASSPGTSGAYEQYF. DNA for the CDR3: TGTGCCAGCTCACCCGGGACTAGCGGGGCCTACGAGCAGTACTTC.

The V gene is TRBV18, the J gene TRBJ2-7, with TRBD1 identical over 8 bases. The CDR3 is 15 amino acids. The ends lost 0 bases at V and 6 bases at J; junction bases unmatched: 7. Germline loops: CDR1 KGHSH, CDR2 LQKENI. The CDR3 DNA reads TGTGCCAGCTCACCACCGGATCCAGGGGGCGGCGAGCAGTACTTC. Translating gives CASSPPDPGGGEQYF. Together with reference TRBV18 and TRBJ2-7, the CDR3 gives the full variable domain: NAGVMQNPRHLVRRRGQEARLRCSPMKGHSHVYWYRQLPEEGLKFMVYLQKENIIDESGMPKERFSAEFPKEGPSILRIQQVVRGDSAAYFCASSPPDPGGGEQYFGPGTRLTVT.

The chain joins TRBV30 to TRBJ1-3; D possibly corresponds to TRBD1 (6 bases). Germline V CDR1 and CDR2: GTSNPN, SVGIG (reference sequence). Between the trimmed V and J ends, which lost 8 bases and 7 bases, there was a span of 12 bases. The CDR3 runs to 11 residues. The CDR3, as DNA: TGTGCCGGATCTGACAGGAACACCATATATTTT. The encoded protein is CAGSDRNTIYF.